This entry describes one T cell receptor (beta chain). The length of the CDR3 is 11 residues. The germline V gene encodes CDR1 GTSNPN and CDR2 SVGIG (reference sequence). J lost 5 bases, V lost 7 bases, and 1 base had no gene match. The entry originates in a study of cytomegalovirus exposure and HLA in healthy donors. The PCR had 60 Vbeta and 13 Jbeta primers. Sequencing was performed with immunoSEQ multiplex PCR; in TCRdb, only in-frame clones are kept and a portion is missing. The table records some 180,000 clones, about 69% of them present only once. The chain carries TRBV30 and TRBJ2-7; 11 nucleotides line up with TRBD2. The sequence derives from a male donor in good health and CMV-seronegative. Source material: PBMCs. The CDR3 coding sequence is TGTGCCTTGGGACTAGCGGACGAGCAGTACTTC. This translates into CALGLADEQYF.